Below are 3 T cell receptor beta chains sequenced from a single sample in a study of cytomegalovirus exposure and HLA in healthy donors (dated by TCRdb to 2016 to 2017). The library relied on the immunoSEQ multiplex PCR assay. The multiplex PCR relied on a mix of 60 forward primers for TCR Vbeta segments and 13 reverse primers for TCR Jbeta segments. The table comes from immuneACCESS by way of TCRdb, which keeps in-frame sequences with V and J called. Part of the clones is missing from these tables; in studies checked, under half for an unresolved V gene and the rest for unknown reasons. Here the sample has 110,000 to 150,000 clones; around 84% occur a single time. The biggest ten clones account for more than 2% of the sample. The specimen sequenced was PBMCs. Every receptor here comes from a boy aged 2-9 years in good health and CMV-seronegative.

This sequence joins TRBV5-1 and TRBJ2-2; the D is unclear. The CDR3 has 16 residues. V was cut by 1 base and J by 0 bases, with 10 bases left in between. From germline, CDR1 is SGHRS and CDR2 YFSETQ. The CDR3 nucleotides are TGCGCCAGCAGCTTGTTCTTGGCGGCGAACACCGGGGAGCTGTTTTTT. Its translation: CASSLFLAANTGELFF.

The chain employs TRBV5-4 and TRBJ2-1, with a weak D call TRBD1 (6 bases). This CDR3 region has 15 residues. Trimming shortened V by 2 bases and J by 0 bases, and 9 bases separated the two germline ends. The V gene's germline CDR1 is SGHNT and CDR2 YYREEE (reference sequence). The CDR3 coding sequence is TGTGCCAGCAGCTTCCAGGGGAGCTCCTACAATGAGCAGTTCTTC. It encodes CASSFQGSSYNEQFF.

CDR3 DNA: TGCGCCAGCCGAGCAGGGACAGGGGATGGTCAGCCCCAGCATTTT. Its translation is CASRAGTGDGQPQHF. The chain recombines TRBV5-1 with TRBJ1-5; 10 bases agree with TRBD1. In germline, CDR1 is SGHRS, CDR2 YFSETQ. CDR3 size: 15 residues. With 7 bases clipped from V and 6 bases from J, the junction kept 10 bases outside the gene matches.